The 17 T cell receptor beta chains below were found in one sample sequenced in a study of cytotoxic CD8 clonotypes in ibrutinib-treated CLL. TCRdb's copy holds only in-frame clones and misses some; the assay was immunoSEQ multiplex PCR. The sample lists some 200,000 clones; around 70% were seen once. The sequencing here drew on PBMCs, taken after 12 months of ibrutinib treatment. These receptors were obtained from a human donor with chronic lymphocytic leukemia.

The chain employs TRBV6-5 and TRBJ1-3; D is unclear. From germline, CDR1 is MNHEY and CDR2 SVGAGI. V gave up 6 bases and J gave up 2 bases, with 11 bases separating them. This CDR3 spans 14 amino acids. The CDR3 nucleotides are TGTGCCAGCAGCCCGACTCGGGCTGGAAACACCATATATTTT. It codes for CASSPTRAGNTIYF.

This sequence joins TRBV2 and TRBJ1-1; D is undetermined. The CDR3 runs 14 residues. Germline CDR1 SNHLY, CDR2 FYNNEI. Trimming pared 5 bases from V and 0 bases from J, leaving 10 bases between. DNA of the CDR3: TGTGCCAGCAGTAGTCACAGAATGAACACTGAAGCTTTCTTT. Protein product: CASSSHRMNTEAFF.

The chain is built from TRBV28 and TRBJ2-7; 8 nucleotides agree with TRBD1. The CDR3 length is 15 residues. Germline CDR1 MDHEN, CDR2 SYDVKM. J gave up 0 bases and V 2 bases, and 3 bases lay outside the gene matches. CDR3 DNA sequence: TGTGCCAGCAGTTTAGCCGGGACAGGCTCCTACGAGCAGTACTTC. It encodes CASSLAGTGSYEQYF.

The CDR3: CASSPGQGLQHF. The CDR3 region has the DNA TGTGCCAGCTCCCCAGGACAGGGTCTCCAGCATTTT. The chain recombines TRBV18 with TRBJ1-5; 8 bases match TRBD1. The length of the CDR3 is 12 residues. The germline gives CDR1 KGHSH, CDR2 LQKENI. V trimming: 6 bases; J trimming: 12 bases; junction bases outside the gene matches: 7. Full variable domain (missing parts from reference TRBV18 and TRBJ1-5): NAGVMQNPRHLVRRRGQEARLRCSPMKGHSHVYWYRQLPEEGLKFMVYLQKENIIDESGMPKERFSAEFPKEGPSILRIQQVVRGDSAAYFCASSPGQGLQHFGDGTRLSIL.

The J gene is TRBJ1-2, the V gene TRBV5-4; D is uncertain. The CDR3 is 13 residues long. V shed 3 bases and J shed 4 bases, with 10 bases lying between them. Germline-derived CDR1 and CDR2 are SGHNT and YYREEE (reference sequence). The DNA for the CDR3 is TGTGCCAGCAGCTCAGAAAGTGGCTATGGCTACACCTTC. Its translation is CASSSESGYGYTF. Filled out from reference TRBV5-4 and TRBJ1-2, the complete variable domain reads ETGVTQSPTHLIKTRGQQVTLRCSSQSGHNTVSWYQQALGQGPQFIFQYYREEENGRGNFPPRFSGLQFPNYSSELNVNALELDDSALYLCASSSESGYGYTFGSGTRLTVV.

The chain combines TRBV6-5 with TRBJ1-3; D gene unclear. Trimming cost V 6 bases and J 6 bases, with 12 bases left between them. The CDR3 contains 13 residues. The germline V gene has CDR1 MNHEY and CDR2 SVGAGI. This CDR3 reads CASSSDGLNTIYF. As DNA, the CDR3 is TGTGCCAGCAGCTCAGACGGATTAAACACCATATATTTT.

The rearrangement links TRBV30 to TRBJ2-1; no clear D gene. The CDR3 has 14 amino acids. The V end was cut by 1 base, the J end by 0 bases, with 7 bases between. Germline V gene data show CDR1 as GTSNPN and CDR2 as SVGIG (reference sequence). CDR3 sequence reads: CAWSDPSSYNEQFF. The CDR3 nucleotides read TGTGCCTGGAGTGACCCTAGCTCCTACAATGAGCAGTTCTTC.

The J gene is TRBJ2-7, the V gene TRBV7-2; the D gene is possibly TRBD2 (7 bases). V dropped 7 bases and J dropped 3 bases, with 19 bases sitting between them. The V gene's germline CDR1 is SGHTA and CDR2 FQGNSA. CDR3 length equals 15 residues. CDR3 nucleotides: TGTGCCAGCACCCTTGGGGGGGCGGGGAACTACGAGCAGTACTTC. Translated, it gives CASTLGGAGNYEQYF.

There are a few counts of this clone. The chain couples TRBV7-3 to TRBJ1-6, with D maybe TRBD1 (5 bases). Germline assignment: CDR1 SGHTA and CDR2 FQGTGA. The CDR3 runs to 13 residues. The V end lost 3 bases, the J end lost 9 bases, and 9 bases lay between the germline ends. CDR3 protein: CASSFDRGSPLHF. CDR3 DNA: TGTGCCAGCAGCTTCGATAGGGGTTCACCCCTCCACTTT.

This chain uses TRBV20-1 with TRBJ1-2; D is undetermined. The CDR3 length is 11 residues. The V gene's germline CDR1 is DFQATT and CDR2 SNEGSKA (reference sequence). Deletions cut 6 bases from V and 4 bases from J, with 9 bases between. The CDR3 region is CSAPALYGYTF. The DNA of the CDR3 is TGCAGTGCCCCAGCCCTCTATGGCTACACCTTC.

V usage is TRBV7-8 and J usage is TRBJ1-1; D gene uncertain. V was clipped by 2 bases and J by 1 base, with 5 bases between them. Germline V gives CDR1 SGHVS, CDR2 FQNEAQ. CDR3 size: 13 residues. The CDR3 DNA reads TGTGCCAGCAGCTTACGGGGGAACACTGAAGCTTTCTTT. The encoded protein is CASSLRGNTEAFF.

The chain recombines TRBV19 with TRBJ1-2, with D maybe TRBD1 (6 bases). CDR3 length: 15 residues. The germline V gene encodes CDR1 LNHDA and CDR2 SQIVND (reference sequence). V was clipped by 5 bases and J by 0 bases, with 13 bases between them. The CDR3 is CASSDPGAANYGYTF. As DNA, the CDR3 is TGTGCCAGTAGTGACCCGGGGGCGGCTAACTATGGCTACACCTTC.

This rearrangement joins TRBV28 to TRBJ2-6; tentatively, D is TRBD2 (5 bases). Germline CDR1 and CDR2: MDHEN and SYDVKM. The ends were cut back, 6 bases at V and 4 bases at J, with 16 bases in the middle. The CDR3 length is 16 residues. The DNA of the CDR3 is TGTGCCAGCAGGTTCCGGGGAACGACGGGGGCCAACGTCCTGACTTTC. It yields the protein CASRFRGTTGANVLTF.

This clone was observed a handful of times. V gene TRBV6-5 combines with J gene TRBJ1-5, with 7 bases fitting TRBD1. There are 15 residues in the CDR3. CDR1 and CDR2 (germline): MNHEY, SVGAGI. The V gene end was trimmed by 2 bases and the J gene end by 0 bases; junction bases not matched to a gene: 1. CDR3 amino acids: CASSYTGDSNQPQHF. Here the CDR3 DNA reads TGTGCCAGCAGTTACACAGGGGATAGCAATCAGCCCCAGCATTTT.

This chain uses TRBV11-2 with TRBJ1-1; D gene unclear. CDR1 and CDR2 (germline): SGHAT, FQNNGV. CDR3 size: 13 residues. V was clipped by 3 bases and J by 7 bases, with 12 bases between them. This chain's CDR3 is CASSFQDRYEAFF. The CDR3 nucleotides are TGTGCCAGCAGCTTTCAAGATAGGTATGAAGCTTTCTTT.

The chain employs TRBV30 and TRBJ2-7, with 7 positions matching TRBD1. Germline V CDR1 and CDR2: GTSNPN, SVGIG (reference sequence). V gave up 0 bases and J gave up 6 bases; unmatched junction bases: 5. The CDR3 spans 13 residues. The CDR3 DNA sequence: TGTGCCTGGAGTGTTGACAGGGCAGGCGAGCAGTACTTC. Protein: CAWSVDRAGEQYF.

This clone was seen a few times. At the DNA level, this CDR3 is encoded by other sequences in the same sample as well. The rearrangement joins TRBV9 to TRBJ1-3, with D perhaps TRBD1 (5 bases). V lost 0 bases and J 4 bases, leaving 5 bases between the germline ends. This CDR3 is 13 amino acids long. Germline V gene sequence: CDR1 SGDLS, CDR2 YYNGEE. CDR3 sequence reads: CASSVGTGNTIYF. The CDR3 nucleotides read TGTGCCAGCAGCGTAGGGACAGGAAACACCATATATTTT. Full variable domain (rest looked up from reference TRBV9 and TRBJ1-3): DSGVTQTPKHLITATGQRVTLRCSPRSGDLSVYWYQQSLDQGLQFLIQYYNGEERAKGNILERFSAQQFPDLHSELNLSSLELGDSALYFCASSVGTGNTIYFGEGSWLTVV.